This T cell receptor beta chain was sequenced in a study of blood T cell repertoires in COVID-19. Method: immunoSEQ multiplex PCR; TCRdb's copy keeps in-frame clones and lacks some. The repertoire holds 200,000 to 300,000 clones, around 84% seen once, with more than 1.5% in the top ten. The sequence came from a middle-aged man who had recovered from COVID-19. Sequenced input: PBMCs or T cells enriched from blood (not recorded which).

CDR3 bases: TGTGCCAGCATCCCCGATTTGAGGAGGCAGTTCTTC. This sequence encodes CASIPDLRRQFF. V is TRBV2 and J is TRBJ2-1; D is undetermined. The CDR3 has 12 amino acids. The germline CDR1 and CDR2 sequences are SNHLY and FYNNEI. V was shortened by 7 bases and J by 12 bases, with 16 bases between the two germline ends.